This TCR beta chain was sequenced for a study of cytomegalovirus exposure and HLA in healthy donors (dated by TCRdb to 2016 to 2017). Study-wide context: An earlier analysis of about 560 of the donors reported roughly 300 Gb of sequence data and 90 million to 120 million unique TCR beta sequences obtained from about 179 million T cells. Genome-wide SNP genotypes for about three fifths of the roughly 700 donors were used in a later genetic analysis, which treated that subset as a discovery cohort. High-throughput TCR immunosequencing, statistical association of individual TCRs with disease status, and machine learning were combined to predict cytomegalovirus infection status. In addition to the first cohort of approximately 650 subjects, a separate validation cohort of 120 different subjects was used. Several DR-DQ haplotypes were handled as single units for association and clustering because linkage in the cohort was strong. Every repertoire in the discovery cohort had been generated on one and the same sequencing platform. The aim of the study was to test whether cataloging public T cell receptors could identify signatures of past pathogen exposure. The number of donors typed differed by locus, with roughly 629-640 for A, B, C, DRB1 and DQB1, roughly 520 for DQA1, 606 for DPA1, and some 440 for DPB1. An early release covering about 600 HLA-typed donors comprised 250 to 350 gigabases of sequencing data and about 90 million unique TCR sequences. Donor age, sex, ethnicity and CMV serostatus were collected together with the repertoire data. The T cell repertoires of under 700 subjects were profiled by immunosequencing and related to cytomegalovirus serostatus. Among the roughly 390 genotyped donors, around 81% belonged to the genetic ancestry cluster associated with self-reported Caucasian donors. To decide whether each TCR beta V gene segment behaved as functional or pseudogenic, an earlier analysis of approximately 620 of the donors relied on high-throughput TCR beta sequencing. In the later analysis, no new phenotypic data were used to find candidate immune exposures; instead, reliance was placed on TCR beta sequences and their occurrence across donors. In a later analysis, previously published TCR beta repertoires from 666 donors were re-analyzed and high-resolution HLA genotyping was added so that TCR occurrence patterns could be studied. Both class I and class II loci were covered by HLA typing, at four-digit resolution. Across approximately 400 genotyped donors of the cohort, an average of approximately 240,000 unique TCR beta nucleotide sequences per donor were sequenced, and about a sixth of those sequences were non-productive. The research as a whole found: A cluster of highly shared sequence variants was judged likely to be a technical artifact of the sequencing pipeline. Because the 87-base-pair reads could not distinguish some IMGT-functional V segments, including TRBV6-2 and TRBV6-3, those segments were excluded. Strong co-occurrence of HLA alleles, especially DR and DQ, made assigning TCR associations to individual alleles difficult. Most TCR sequences were observed very rarely across donors, whereas some public TCRs were present in many individuals. A few of the identified cytomegalovirus-associated TCR beta chains were confirmed in vitro to be specific for cytomegalovirus antigens. Specific HLA alleles were associated with 15,000 to 20,000 TCR beta sequences at a false discovery rate of 0.05 in a later analysis. The classifier was reported to diagnose cytomegalovirus status with high specificity and sensitivity in both the original and validation cohorts. The study listed approximately 160 TCR beta chains as associated with cytomegalovirus. According to a later genetic analysis, donors in an Asian-associated ancestry cluster had fewer N-insertions in productive TCRs than the approximately 700-donor mean. In a later analysis, TCR association rates were found to vary across HLA loci, with the most associated TCRs seen for DRB1 alleles and the fewest for HLA-C alleles. Because some donors lacked HLA typing at each locus, the association tests relied only on the typed subset. In a later analysis, HLA-associated TCR beta chains showed more clonal expansion and lower generation probabilities than non-associated chains that were equally common. Only TCR beta chains were sequenced in this cohort, and the absence of alpha or paired-chain data limited detectable features. A later genetic analysis associated a missense DCLRE1C variant with V-gene and J-gene trimming of TCR beta chains, and an independent cohort replicated the association. Most CMV-associated TCR beta chains appeared to be HLA-restricted in a later analysis, and the HLA associations seemed to be driven largely by CMV exposure. The only immune exposure information available for the cohort was CMV serostatus. A later analysis reported that several top co-occurrence clusters appeared linked to parvovirus B19, influenza, CMV and Epstein-Barr virus. Broadly in line with IMGT annotations, most TCR beta V segments showed up in productive rearrangements about 87% or about 30% of the time in an earlier analysis of several hundred of the donors. The authors suggested that the approach could potentially be generalized to other disease states and immunological phenotypes. Presence/absence analyses assumed roughly uniform sequencing depth across donors, an assumption that may not hold. Seventeen rarely observed V segments, including chromosome 9 orphons, were excluded from the earlier analysis of about 500 of the donors because counts were too low. A further reported finding was that TCR beta sequences accurately predicted the HLA-A and HLA-B alleles for most subjects in the first cohort. Correlated functional status among segregating V segments might reflect linkage disequilibrium, but an unknown experimental factor could not be ruled out.

The cohort comprised fewer than 700 healthy bone marrow donors. Cohort members were all nominally healthy when sampled, although unrecorded immune exposures were likely present. The donor was CMV seronegative and belonged to the group of 350 or so seronegative cohort members. A peripheral blood sample was collected from each donor, and TCR beta sequencing was performed on peripheral blood mononuclear cells. Genomic DNA was extracted from the blood cell samples with the Qiagen DNeasy Blood Extraction Kit. Receptor libraries were prepared by the immunoSEQ multiplex PCR assay. The multiplex PCR relied on a mix of 60 forward primers for TCR Vbeta segments and 13 reverse primers for TCR Jbeta segments. The CDR3 region of rearranged TCR beta genes was amplified from genomic DNA by a multiplex PCR assay. The amplified TCR beta libraries were sequenced on the Illumina HiSeq System as 87-base-pair reads. As for how the authors treated the data: Across the 600 to 700 repertoires, a later analysis counted approximately 83 million unique TCR beta chains, roughly 11 million of which were shared by at least two donors. Raw reads were error-corrected and collapsed into unique sequences by a nearest-neighbor algorithm in which closely related sequences were merged to remove PCR and sequencing errors. CDR3 sequences were aligned to IMGT reference sequences to assign V, D and J gene segments. For a sequence to be retained, a match of at least six nucleotides was required to both a V gene segment and a J gene segment. A rearrangement counted as productive if the CDR3 had no stop codons and remained in frame with V and J, and every other rearrangement counted as non-productive. CDR3 was defined by IMGT convention, running from the second conserved V-encoded cysteine to the conserved J-encoded phenylalanine. Sequences without an unambiguous match to a single V gene segment were excluded from the earlier analysis of 450 to 750 of the donors. An earlier analysis of several hundred of the donors classified V segments as functional when productive rearrangements were above 56.7% and as segregating when the standard deviation between donors was above 5%. To diagnose cytomegalovirus status from the catalog of TCR beta chain sequences, a statistical classification framework was built. V and J gene assignment, in a later analysis, came from comparing TCR nucleotide sequences with IMGT/GENE-DB human TR gene sequences. Using the TCRdist pipeline, a later analysis assigned CDR3 sequences along with most-parsimonious VDJ recombination scenarios. In a later analysis, each TCR beta chain was defined by its CDR3 amino acid sequence together with its V-gene family, and reads without a unique V-gene family were excluded. To address suspected cross-contamination and a sequencing artifact, a later analysis removed 592 highly shared, low-generation-probability nucleotide sequences. A later analysis calculated a clonal expansion index for each public chain from normalized within-repertoire ranks of inferred template counts. In a later analysis, generation probabilities were computed with a VDJ recombination model fitted to out-of-frame rearrangements, and the resulting probabilities were checked against IGoR. A later analysis scored TCR-TCR, TCR-HLA and TCR-CMV co-occurrence with hypergeometric tests, applying a repertoire-size bias correction to TCR pairs. A later analysis estimated false discovery rates by permuting HLA or CMV assignments 20 times. In a later analysis, co-occurring TCRs were grouped with DBSCAN, and TCRdist sequence similarity was added when clustering was performed within HLA-allele-positive subsets. Repertoires with fewer than 30,000 or more than 120,000 public chains, plus five repertoires with anomalous nucleotide sharing, were excluded from co-occurrence clustering. Held by TCRdb, this immuneACCESS table contains in-frame sequences only and omits some clones. Under half of the omission traces to an unresolved V gene where checked; the cause of the rest is unknown. V, J and clone size were drawn from that table, and D and trimming were deduced from the DNA. This sample is represented by about 140,000 clones; around 72% of them were singletons. Approximately 2% of the sample is taken by the ten largest.

Concerning this clone itself: Its antigen is still unknown. Per-nucleotide qualities are absent, and no much larger clonotype sits a single base away.

The V and J ends are trimmed by 6 bases and 7 bases, leaving 19 bases between them. CDR1 and CDR2 are drawn from the germline V gene: SGHRS, YFSETQ. The CDR3 runs 14 amino acids, cysteine and phenylalanine included. Only the CDR3 portion is preserved as DNA: 42 bases, with reading frame beginning at the first base. Recombination connected TRBV5-1 to TRBJ1-1; TRBD1 is a possible D gene, resting on 6 matching bases. Sequencing was carried out using PBMCs. The clonotype was recovered from a man in his forties in good health and CMV-seronegative. The CDR3 protein: CASTSSGGGIEAFF. The sequenced DNA: TGCGCCAGCACCTCATCGGGGGGCGGGATTGAAGCTTTCTTT.